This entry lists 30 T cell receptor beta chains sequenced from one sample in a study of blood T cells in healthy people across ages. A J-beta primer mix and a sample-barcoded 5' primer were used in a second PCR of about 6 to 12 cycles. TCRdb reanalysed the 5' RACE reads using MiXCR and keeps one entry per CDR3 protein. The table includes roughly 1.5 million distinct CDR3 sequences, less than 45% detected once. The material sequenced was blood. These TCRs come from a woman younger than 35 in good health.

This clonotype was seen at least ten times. For the CDR3, the DNA is TGTGCCAGCAGTTTATCGTTCCCAGGGGAGCAGTACTTC. Translated: CASSLSFPGEQYF. This sequence joins TRBV27 and TRBJ2-5; maybe TRBD1 (6 bases). CDR1 and CDR2 from the germline V gene are MNHEY and SMNVEV (reference sequence). The CDR3 is made up of 13 amino acids. The V end lost 0 bases, the J end lost 11 bases, and 13 bases lay between the germline ends.

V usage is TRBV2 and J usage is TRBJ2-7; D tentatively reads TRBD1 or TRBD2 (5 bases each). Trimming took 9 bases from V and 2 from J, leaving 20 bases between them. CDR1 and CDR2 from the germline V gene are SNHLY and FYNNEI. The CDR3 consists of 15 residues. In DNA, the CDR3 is TGTGCCAGGCTTTTGGGACCCAAAAGGGCCTACGAGCAGTACTTC. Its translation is CARLLGPKRAYEQYF.

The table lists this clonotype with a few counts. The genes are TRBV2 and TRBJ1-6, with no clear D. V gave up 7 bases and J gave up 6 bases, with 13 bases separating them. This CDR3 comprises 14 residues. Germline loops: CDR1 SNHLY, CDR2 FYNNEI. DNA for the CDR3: TGTGCCAGCAAAGGGCTTTCCCCTAATTCACCCCTCCACTTT. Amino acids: CASKGLSPNSPLHF.

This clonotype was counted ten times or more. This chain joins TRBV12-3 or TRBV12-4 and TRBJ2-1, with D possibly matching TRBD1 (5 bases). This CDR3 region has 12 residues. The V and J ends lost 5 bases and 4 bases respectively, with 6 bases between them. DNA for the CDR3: TGTGCCAGCAGTGACAGATACAATGAGCAGTTCTTC. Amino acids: CASSDRYNEQFF.

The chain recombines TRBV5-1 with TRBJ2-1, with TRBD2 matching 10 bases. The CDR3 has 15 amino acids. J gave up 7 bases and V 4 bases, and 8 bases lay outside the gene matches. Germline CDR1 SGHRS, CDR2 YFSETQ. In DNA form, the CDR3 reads TGCGCCAGCAGCGAAACTAGCGGGGTTCCGAATGAGCAGTTCTTC. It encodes CASSETSGVPNEQFF.

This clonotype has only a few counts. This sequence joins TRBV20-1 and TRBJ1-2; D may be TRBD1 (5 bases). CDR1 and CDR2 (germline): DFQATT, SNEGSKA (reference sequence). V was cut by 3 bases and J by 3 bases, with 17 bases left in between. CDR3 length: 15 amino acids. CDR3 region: CSARETEAYYYGYTF. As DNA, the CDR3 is TGCAGTGCTAGGGAGACAGAAGCTTACTACTATGGCTACACCTTC.

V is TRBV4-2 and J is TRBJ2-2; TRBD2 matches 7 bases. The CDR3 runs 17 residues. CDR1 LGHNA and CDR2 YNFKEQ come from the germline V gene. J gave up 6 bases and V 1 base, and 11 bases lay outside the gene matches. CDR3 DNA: TGTGCCAGCAGCCAAGTACGGACGGGAGGTGGCCCCGGGGAGCTGTTTTTT. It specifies CASSQVRTGGGPGELFF.

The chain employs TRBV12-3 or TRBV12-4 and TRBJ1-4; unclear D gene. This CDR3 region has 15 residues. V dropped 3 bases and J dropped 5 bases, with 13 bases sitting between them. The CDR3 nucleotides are TGTGCCAGCAGTTTGAATGCCCCCACCAATGAAAAACTGTTTTTT. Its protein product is CASSLNAPTNEKLFF.

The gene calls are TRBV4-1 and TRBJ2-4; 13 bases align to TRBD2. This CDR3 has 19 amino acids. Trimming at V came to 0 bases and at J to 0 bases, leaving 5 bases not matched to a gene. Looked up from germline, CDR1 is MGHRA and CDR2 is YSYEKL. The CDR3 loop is CASSQDLGLAGLAKNIQYF. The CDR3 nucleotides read TGCGCCAGCAGCCAAGATCTGGGACTAGCGGGGTTAGCCAAAAACATTCAGTACTTC.

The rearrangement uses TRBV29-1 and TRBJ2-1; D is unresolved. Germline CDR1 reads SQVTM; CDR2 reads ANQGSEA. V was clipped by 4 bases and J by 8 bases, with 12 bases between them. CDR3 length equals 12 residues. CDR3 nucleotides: TGCAGCGTTGGCTGGTCAGGTTATGAGCAGTTCTTC. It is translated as CSVGWSGYEQFF.

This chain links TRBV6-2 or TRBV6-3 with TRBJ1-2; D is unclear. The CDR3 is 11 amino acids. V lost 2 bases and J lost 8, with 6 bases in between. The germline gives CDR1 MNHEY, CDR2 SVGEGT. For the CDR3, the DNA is TGTGCCAGCAGTTACCGCTCAGGCTACACCTTC. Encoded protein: CASSYRSGYTF.

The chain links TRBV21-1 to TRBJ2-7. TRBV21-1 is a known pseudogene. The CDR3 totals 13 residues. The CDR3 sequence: CASSSYKSYEQYF. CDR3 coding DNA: TGTGCCAGCAGCTCATACAAGTCCTACGAGCAGTACTTC.

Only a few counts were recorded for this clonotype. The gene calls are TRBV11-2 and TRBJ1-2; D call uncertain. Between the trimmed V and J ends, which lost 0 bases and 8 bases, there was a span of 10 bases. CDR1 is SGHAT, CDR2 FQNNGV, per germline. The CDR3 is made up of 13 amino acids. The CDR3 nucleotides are TGTGCCAGCAGCTTAGACCCCGGGGTGGGCTACACCTTC. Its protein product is CASSLDPGVGYTF.

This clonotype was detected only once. CDR3 in DNA: TGTGCCAGCAGTGACGGGCGAGACAATGAGCAGTTCTTC. It codes for CASSDGRDNEQFF. The V gene is TRBV6-5, the J gene TRBJ2-1, with D hard to call. This CDR3 has 13 residues. Germline V gene sequence: CDR1 MNHEY, CDR2 SVGAGI. V lost 5 bases and J 5 bases, leaving 10 bases between the germline ends.

The DNA for the CDR3 is TGTGCCAGCAGTTCCTCCGGGACAGGGGCTGAAGCTTTCTTT. It specifies CASSSSGTGAEAFF. The chain is built from TRBV12-3 or TRBV12-4 and TRBJ1-1; 10 nucleotides align to TRBD1. The CDR3 totals 14 residues. After removal of 4 bases from V and 6 bases from J, the junction contained 5 bases not matched to a gene.

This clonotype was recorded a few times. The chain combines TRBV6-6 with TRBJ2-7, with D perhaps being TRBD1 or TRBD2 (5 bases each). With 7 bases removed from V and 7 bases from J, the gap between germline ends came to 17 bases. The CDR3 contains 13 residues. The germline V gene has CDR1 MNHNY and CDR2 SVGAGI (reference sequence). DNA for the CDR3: TGTGCCAGCAAGAAGGGGCTAGCACATGAGCAGTACTTC. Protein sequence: CASKKGLAHEQYF.

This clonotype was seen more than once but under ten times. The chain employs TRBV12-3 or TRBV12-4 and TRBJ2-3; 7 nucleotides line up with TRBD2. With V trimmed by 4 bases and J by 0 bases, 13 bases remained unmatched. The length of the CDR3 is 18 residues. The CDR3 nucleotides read TGTGCCAGCAGTTCCCCCCATGGGGGGGGGACTAGCACAGATACGCAGTATTTT. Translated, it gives CASSSPHGGGTSTDTQYF.

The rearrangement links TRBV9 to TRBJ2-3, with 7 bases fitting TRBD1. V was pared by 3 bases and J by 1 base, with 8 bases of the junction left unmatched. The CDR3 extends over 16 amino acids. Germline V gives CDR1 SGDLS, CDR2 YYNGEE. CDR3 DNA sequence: TGTGCCAGCAGCGGTCGACAGGGTCTTCGCACAGATACGCAGTATTTT. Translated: CASSGRQGLRTDTQYF.

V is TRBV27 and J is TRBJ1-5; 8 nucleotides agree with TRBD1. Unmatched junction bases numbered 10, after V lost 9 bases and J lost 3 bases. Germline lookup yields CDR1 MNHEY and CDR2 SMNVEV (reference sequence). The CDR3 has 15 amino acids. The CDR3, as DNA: TGTGCCAGTTCACAGGGGGGCCTACTCAATCAGCCCCAGCATTTT. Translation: CASSQGGLLNQPQHF.

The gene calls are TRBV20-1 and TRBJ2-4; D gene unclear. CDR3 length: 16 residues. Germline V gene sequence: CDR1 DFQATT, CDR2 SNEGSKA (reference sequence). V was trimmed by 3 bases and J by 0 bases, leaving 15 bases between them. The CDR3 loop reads CSASLSVDQAKNIQYF. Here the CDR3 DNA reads TGCAGTGCTAGTTTGTCTGTTGACCAAGCCAAAAACATTCAGTACTTC.

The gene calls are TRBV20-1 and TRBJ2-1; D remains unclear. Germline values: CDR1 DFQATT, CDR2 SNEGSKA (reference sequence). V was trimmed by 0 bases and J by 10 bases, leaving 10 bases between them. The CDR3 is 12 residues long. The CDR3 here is CSARDWSFEQFF. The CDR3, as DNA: TGCAGTGCTAGAGATTGGTCTTTCGAGCAGTTCTTC.

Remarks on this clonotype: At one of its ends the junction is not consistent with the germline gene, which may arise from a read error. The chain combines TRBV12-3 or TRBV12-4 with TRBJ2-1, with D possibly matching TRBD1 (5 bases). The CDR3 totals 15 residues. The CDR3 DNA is TGTGCCAACAGTTTAGGGGTCAGCTCCTACAATGAGCAGTTCTTC. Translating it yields CANSLGVSSYNEQFF.

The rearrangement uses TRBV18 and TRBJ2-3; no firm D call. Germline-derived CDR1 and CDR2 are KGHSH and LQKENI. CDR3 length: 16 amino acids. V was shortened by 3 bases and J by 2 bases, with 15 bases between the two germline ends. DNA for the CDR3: TGTGCCAGCTCACCGCAGGCAGTTGGTATCACAGATACGCAGTATTTT. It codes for CASSPQAVGITDTQYF. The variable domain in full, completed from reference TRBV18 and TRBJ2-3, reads NAGVMQNPRHLVRRRGQEARLRCSPMKGHSHVYWYRQLPEEGLKFMVYLQKENIIDESGMPKERFSAEFPKEGPSILRIQQVVRGDSAAYFCASSPQAVGITDTQYFGPGTRLTVL.

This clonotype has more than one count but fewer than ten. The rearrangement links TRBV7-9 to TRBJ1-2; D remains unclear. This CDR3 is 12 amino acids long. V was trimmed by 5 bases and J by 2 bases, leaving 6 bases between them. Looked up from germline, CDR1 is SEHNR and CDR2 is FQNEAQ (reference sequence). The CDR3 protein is CASSVRNYGYTF. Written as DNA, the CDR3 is TGTGCCAGCAGCGTTCGGAACTATGGCTACACCTTC.

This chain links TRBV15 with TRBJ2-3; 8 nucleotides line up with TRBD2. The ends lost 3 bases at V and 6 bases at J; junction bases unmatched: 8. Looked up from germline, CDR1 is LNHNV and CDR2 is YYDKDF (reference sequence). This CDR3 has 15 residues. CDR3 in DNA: TGTGCCACCAGCAGGTGGACTGGCGGGGGGGATACGCAGTATTTT. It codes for CATSRWTGGGDTQYF.

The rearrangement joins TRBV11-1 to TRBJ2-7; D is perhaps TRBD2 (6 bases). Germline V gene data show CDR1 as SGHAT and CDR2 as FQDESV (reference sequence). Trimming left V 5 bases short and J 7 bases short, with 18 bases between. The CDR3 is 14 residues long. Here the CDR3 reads CASSTREFGWEQYF. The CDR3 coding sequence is TGTGCCAGCAGCACCCGGGAGTTTGGATGGGAGCAGTACTTC.

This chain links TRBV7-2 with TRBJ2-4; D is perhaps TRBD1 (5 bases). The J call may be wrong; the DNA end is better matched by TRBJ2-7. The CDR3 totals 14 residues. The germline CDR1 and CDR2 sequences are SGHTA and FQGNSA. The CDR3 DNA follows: TGTGCCAGCAGTCCAGGGTTGGAAACCTACGAGCAGTACTTC. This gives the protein CASSPGLETYEQYF.

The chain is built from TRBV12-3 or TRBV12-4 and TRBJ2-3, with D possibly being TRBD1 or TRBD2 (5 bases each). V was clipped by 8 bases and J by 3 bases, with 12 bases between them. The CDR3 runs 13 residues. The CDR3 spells CASAVRGTDTQYF. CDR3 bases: TGTGCCAGCGCCGTGAGGGGTACAGATACGCAGTATTTT.

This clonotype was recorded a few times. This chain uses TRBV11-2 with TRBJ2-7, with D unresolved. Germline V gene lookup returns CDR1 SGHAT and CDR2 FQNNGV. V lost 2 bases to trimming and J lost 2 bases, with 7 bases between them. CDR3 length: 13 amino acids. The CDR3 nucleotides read TGTGCCAGCAGCTTACAGATTACCTACGAGCAGTACTTC. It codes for CASSLQITYEQYF.

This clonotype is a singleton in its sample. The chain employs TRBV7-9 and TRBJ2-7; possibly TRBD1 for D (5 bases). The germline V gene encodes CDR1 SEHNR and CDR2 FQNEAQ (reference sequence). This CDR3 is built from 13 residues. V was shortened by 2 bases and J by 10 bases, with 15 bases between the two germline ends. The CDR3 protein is CASSLTTDNIQYF. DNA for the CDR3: TGTGCCAGCAGCTTAACGACAGACAATATTCAGTACTTC.